The clone carrying this TCR beta chain showed up many times. One entry per CDR3 protein results from TCRdb running MiXCR on the 5' RACE reads. The table includes over 150,000 distinct CDR3 sequences, 18% detected once. With 2 bases removed from V and 7 bases from J, the gap between germline ends came to 11 bases. This CDR3 spans 14 amino acids. CDR1 SNHLY and CDR2 FYNNEI come from the germline V gene. The sample comes from a study of CD8 T cells in ankylosing spondylitis. This clonotype was sampled from a male donor aged 5 to 29 with ankylosing spondylitis or in good health (not recorded which). Specimen: blood, either unsorted or a sorted T cell fraction (not recorded which). The chain couples TRBV2 to TRBJ2-2, with D perhaps given as TRBD1 or TRBD2 (5 bases each). The CDR3 here is CASSERDRGGELFF. The CDR3 coding sequence is TGTGCCAGCAGTGAACGGGACCGGGGCGGGGAGCTGTTTTTT.